This T cell receptor beta chain was captured in a study of ipilimumab plus nivolumab after autologous stem cell transplantation (dated by TCRdb to the early 2020s). For context, the study as a whole: Trial patients received a median of about five ipilimumab doses and eight or nine nivolumab doses. Primary refractory and relapsed disease were included in the DLBCL cohort, with 18-month progression-free survival of 85.7% and 28.6%, respectively. Patients with high-risk diffuse large B cell lymphoma, mature T cell lymphoma, or multiple myeloma undergoing autologous transplant were enrolled in the trial. The intent-to-treat population of the trial was made up of 30 to 40 patients.

This clone appeared a few times. The antigen this receptor binds is unknown. No much larger clone exists at a distance of one base, and base qualities are not known. Starting 14 to 28 days after the autologous transplant, patients began checkpoint therapy, which included ipilimumab at 1 mg/kg intravenously on day 1 of selected weeks. Nivolumab was administered at 3 mg/kg intravenously on day 1 of weeks 1, 4, 7, 10, and every two weeks through week 26. This was a Phase Ib clinical trial that tested ipilimumab plus nivolumab, given as combined checkpoint inhibition, for consolidation following autologous stem cell transplantation. Receptor libraries were prepared by the immunoSEQ multiplex PCR assay. This immuneACCESS table, as held by TCRdb, lists in-frame sequences with V and J called but not all clones. Of the missing ones, under half trace to an unresolved V gene in checked studies; the others have no known cause. Counted in this sample were roughly 20,000 clones; just over 75% of them appeared once. Roughly 20% of the sample lies in the top ten.

Study-wide conclusions, independent of this receptor: The authors concluded that combined checkpoint inhibition appeared tolerable when used as consolidation after transplant. The authors stated that profiles of the T cell receptor repertoire, regulatory T cell phenotype and gut microbiota provided a biologic rationale for studying this approach further.

This specimen was PBMCs, taken in a trial of ipilimumab plus nivolumab as post-transplant consolidation. The sequence came from a male donor with diffuse large B-cell lymphoma.

The CDR3 region has the sequence CASSESGRRRDNSPLHF. The DNA is TGTGCCAGCAGTGAATCGGGACGGAGAAGAGATAATTCACCCCTCCACTTT. Recombination joined TRBV2 with TRBJ1-6; the D gene is perhaps TRBD1, on 5 matching bases. CDR1 and CDR2 (SNHLY, FYNNEI) derive from the germline V gene. From its cysteine to its phenylalanine, the CDR3 spans 17 amino acids. This entry keeps only the CDR3 DNA: 51 bases, framed from base 1. V is clipped by 2 bases and J by 5 bases, and the sequence between their germline boundaries is 16 bases long.